This entry lists 7 T cell receptor beta chains sequenced from one sample in a study of STAT5B mutations in CD4+ large granular lymphocyte leukemia. Produced via immunoSEQ multiplex PCR; TCRdb's table is partial and in-frame only. This sample yields tens of thousands of clones, of which approximately 90% are seen a single time; 0.97% belongs to the top ten. The material sequenced was CD4+ T cells from blood buffy coats. The receptors were sampled from a human donor in good health.

This chain links TRBV4-3 with TRBJ2-3; 7 bases match TRBD1. Germline V gene lookup returns CDR1 LGHNA and CDR2 YSLEER. The CDR3 length is 14 residues. J gave up 10 bases and V 4 bases, and 11 bases lay outside the gene matches. The chain's CDR3 is CASSPRVGGDSQYF. In nucleotides, the CDR3 is TGCGCCAGCAGCCCCCGCGTAGGGGGCGATTCGCAGTATTTT.

The rearrangement links TRBV11-3 to TRBJ1-5, with no clear D. Germline V gene lookup returns CDR1 SGHNT and CDR2 YENEEA. This CDR3 comprises 17 residues. Trimming pared 4 bases from V and 3 bases from J, leaving 19 bases between. CDR3: CASSSGGGGSANQPQHF. The CDR3 DNA reads TGTGCCAGCAGCTCGGGAGGAGGAGGATCGGCCAATCAGCCCCAGCATTTT.

The chain is built from TRBV11-3 and TRBJ2-1; 7 positions agree with TRBD2. Germline assignment: CDR1 SGHNT and CDR2 YENEEA. The CDR3 runs to 16 residues. J was trimmed by 4 bases and V by 3 bases; bases with no gene match: 9. CDR3 protein: CASSFGGAGIYNEQFF. CDR3 sequence (DNA): TGTGCCAGCAGCTTTGGGGGAGCGGGGATATACAATGAGCAGTTCTTC.

J is TRBJ1-1 and V is TRBV7-9, with a possible D match to TRBD1 (5 bases). The germline V and J ends were trimmed by 5 bases and 10 bases, with 20 bases remaining between them. The germline V gene has CDR1 SEHNR and CDR2 FQNEAQ (reference sequence). The CDR3 length is 14 residues. CDR3 DNA: TGTGCCAGCAGCCCCGGGACCGGTAAACGGGGAGCTTTCTTT. Translation: CASSPGTGKRGAFF. The full variable domain, completed using reference TRBV7-9 and TRBJ1-1, is DTGVSQNPRHKITKRGQNVTFRCDPISEHNRLYWYRQTLGQGPEFLTYFQNEAQLEKSRLLSDRFSAERPKGSFSTLEIQRTEQGDSAMYLCASSPGTGKRGAFFGQGTRLTVV.

The V gene is TRBV5-1, the J gene TRBJ2-7; a possible D gene is TRBD2 (7 bases). The CDR3 contains 13 residues. With 1 base removed from V and 6 bases from J, the gap between germline ends came to 11 bases. Looked up from germline, CDR1 is SGHRS and CDR2 is YFSETQ. The CDR3 here is CASSLIRGGEQYF. For the CDR3, the DNA is TGCGCCAGCAGCTTGATTAGGGGGGGCGAGCAGTACTTC.

The V gene is TRBV5-5, the J gene TRBJ2-3; the match to TRBD1 covers 7 bases. Germline V gene lookup returns CDR1 SGHKS and CDR2 YYEKEE (reference sequence). This CDR3 spans 14 amino acids. V gave up 4 bases and J gave up 1 base; unmatched junction bases: 3. The CDR3 bases are TGTGCCAGCAGCCTAGGGACAGGCACAGATACGCAGTATTTT. This encodes CASSLGTGTDTQYF.

The rearrangement links TRBV7-2 to TRBJ1-2; perhaps TRBD1 as D (5 bases). The germline V gene encodes CDR1 SGHTA and CDR2 FQGNSA. The CDR3 loop spans 16 amino acids. Between the trimmed V and J ends, which lost 4 bases and 2 bases, there was a span of 17 bases. The CDR3 DNA follows: TGTGCCAGCAGCTCCTATGGTGGACAACTAAACTATGGCTACACCTTC. The encoded protein is CASSSYGGQLNYGYTF.